This T cell receptor (beta chain) appears in the sequencing data of a study of shared T cell receptors in the human thymus. The CDR3 is made up of 18 amino acids. Germline V gene data show CDR1 as LGHNA and CDR2 as YNFKEQ. Trimming stripped 0 bases from V and 0 bases from J, with 15 bases between. This clone has more than one count but fewer than ten. The repertoire was sequenced with immunoSEQ multiplex PCR; TCRdb's copy has only in-frame clones and lacks some. The sample lists 630,000 or so clones; 87% were seen once. In addition, the sample was reused for a study of human thymus T cells.

The chain employs TRBV4-2 and TRBJ2-1, with D perhaps matching TRBD2 (6 bases). The sequence was obtained from a boy in the first two years of life with a congenital heart defect. Sequenced: thymocytes. The CDR3 sequence: CASSQDSRRRGSYNEQFF. The CDR3 region has the DNA TGTGCCAGCAGCCAAGATTCCCGGAGGCGGGGCTCCTACAATGAGCAGTTCTTC.